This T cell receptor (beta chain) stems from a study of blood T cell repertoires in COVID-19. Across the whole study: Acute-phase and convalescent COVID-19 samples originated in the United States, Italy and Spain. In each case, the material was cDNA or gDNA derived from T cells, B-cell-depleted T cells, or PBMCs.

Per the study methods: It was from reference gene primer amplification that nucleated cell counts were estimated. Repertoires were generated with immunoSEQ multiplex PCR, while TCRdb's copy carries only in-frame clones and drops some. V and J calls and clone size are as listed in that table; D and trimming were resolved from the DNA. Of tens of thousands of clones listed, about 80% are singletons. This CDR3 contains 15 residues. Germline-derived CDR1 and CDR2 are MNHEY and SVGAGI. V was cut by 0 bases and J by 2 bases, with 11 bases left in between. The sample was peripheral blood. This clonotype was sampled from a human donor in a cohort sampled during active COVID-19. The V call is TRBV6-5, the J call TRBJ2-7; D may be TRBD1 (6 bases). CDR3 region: CASSYSPGQPYEQYF. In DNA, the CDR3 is TGTGCCAGCAGTTACTCCCCCGGACAGCCCTACGAGCAGTACTTC.